This TCR beta chain was recovered during a study of blood T cell repertoires in COVID-19. CDR3 length: 16 amino acids. From germline, CDR1 is SGDLS and CDR2 YYNGEE. V lost 1 base and J lost 1; bases outside the gene matches: 8. Original analysis: Amplification of reference gene primers was used by the study to estimate nucleated cell counts. Libraries were prepared by immunoSEQ multiplex PCR; TCRdb keeps only in-frame clonotypes and omits some of them. V and J calls and clone size are copied from that table; D and trimming were computed from the DNA. Of more than 400,000 clones listed, about 90% were seen once; the top ten hold about 0.75%. Participant reports of clinical history set cohort assignment.

Material: PBMCs or T cells enriched from blood (not recorded which). This sequence joins TRBV9 and TRBJ2-7, with 7 bases matching TRBD1. This receptor was taken from a young woman who had recovered from COVID-19. CDR3 loop: CASSVSSRQGSYEQYF. For the CDR3, the DNA is TGTGCCAGCAGCGTATCCTCAAGACAGGGTTCCTACGAGCAGTACTTC.